The 32 T cell receptor beta chains below were found in one sample sequenced in a study of T cells expressing NK-cell markers. TCRdb re-called the 5' RACE reads, yielding one record per CDR3 amino acid sequence without DNA. The repertoire table contains 440,000 or so distinct CDR3 sequences. Sequenced input: blood T cells: a sorted CD56 or NKG2C T cell subset, CD4+ or CD8+ T cells, or bulk PBMC T cells (not recorded which). Receptors were obtained from a woman aged 18 to 75 in good health.

V gene TRBV12-3 or TRBV12-4 combines with J gene TRBJ2-6; checking the TCRdb D call of TRBD1 is not possible without DNA. This CDR3 is 17 amino acids long. Here the CDR3 reads CASSLPPVTGRANVLTF.

The chain is built from TRBV7-2 and TRBJ2-7; as DNA is missing, the TRBD1 call by TCRdb cannot be tested. Germline CDR1 is SGHTA and CDR2 is FQGNSA. The CDR3 totals 13 residues. The CDR3 loop reads CASSLVTDYEQYF.

V and J are TRBV7-2 and TRBJ1-5; TCRdb returns TRBD1, unconfirmable since there is no DNA. Germline V gene sequence: CDR1 SGHTA, CDR2 FQGNSA. The CDR3 sequence is 15 residues long. CDR3 protein: CASSQYTGKNQPQHF. Full variable domain (missing parts from reference TRBV7-2 and TRBJ1-5): GAGVSQSPSNKVTEKGKDVELRCDPISGHTALYWYRQSLGQGLEFLIYFQGNSAPDKSGLPSDRFSAERTGGSVSTLTIQRTQQEDSAVYLCASSQYTGKNQPQHFGDGTRLSIL.

The chain carries TRBV28 and TRBJ1-6; there is no DNA to check the TCRdb D call of TRBD1. Germline-derived CDR1 and CDR2 are MDHEN and SYDVKM. The CDR3 sequence is 13 residues long. The CDR3: CASSLDRVKPLHF.

The rearrangement uses TRBV15 and TRBJ2-1. This CDR3 region has 14 residues. The germline V gene encodes CDR1 LNHNV and CDR2 YYDKDF (reference sequence). Here the CDR3 reads CATSRTDWGNEQFF.

CDR3 region: CASSDRYHEQFF. The V call is TRBV6-4, the J call TRBJ2-1. The germline V gene has CDR1 MRHNA and CDR2 SNTAGT. The CDR3 contains 12 residues.

This rearrangement joins TRBV5-1 to TRBJ2-1; TCRdb indicates TRBD2, and absent DNA this call remains unverified. CDR3 size: 18 residues. CDR1 and CDR2 (germline): SGHRS, YFSETQ. The CDR3 loop is CASSFPGLAGGNYNEQFF.

The chain uses TRBV6-2 or TRBV6-3 and TRBJ2-6. The CDR3 length is 15 residues. Germline assignment: CDR1 MNHEY and CDR2 SVGEGT. The chain's CDR3 is CASSYSGAGANVLTF.

The J gene is TRBJ2-3, the V gene TRBV6-1. Germline values: CDR1 MNHNS, CDR2 SASEGT. The CDR3 has 12 amino acids. This CDR3 is CASSDSTDTQYF.

The V call is TRBV5-1, the J call TRBJ2-4; TCRdb's D call, TRBD1, is unchecked because there is no DNA. Germline loops: CDR1 SGHRS, CDR2 YFSETQ. The CDR3 is made up of 15 amino acids. CDR3 loop: CASSLGQFHGDIQYF. Looking up the rest from reference TRBV5-1 and TRBJ2-4 gives the full variable domain: KAGVTQTPRYLIKTRGQQVTLSCSPISGHRSVSWYQQTPGQGLQFLFEYFSETQRNKGNFPGRFSGRQFSNSRSEMNVSTLELGDSALYLCASSLGQFHGDIQYFGAGTRLSVL.

The rearrangement links TRBV12-3 or TRBV12-4 to TRBJ1-3. The CDR3 has 17 amino acids. Here the CDR3 reads CASSLESWQTSGNTIYF.

This sequence joins TRBV29-1 and TRBJ2-1. This CDR3 has 13 amino acids. Per germline, CDR1 SQVTM and CDR2 ANQGSEA. CDR3 sequence reads: CSVRSLTYNEQFF.

The chain couples TRBV18 to TRBJ1-3. Germline loops: CDR1 KGHSH, CDR2 LQKENI. This CDR3 spans 15 amino acids. The CDR3 reads CASSPPVFGGNTIYF.

The V and J genes are TRBV21-1 and TRBJ2-3. TRBV21-1 is tagged as a pseudogene. There are 15 residues in the CDR3. The chain's CDR3 is CASSKGQAVANTQYF.

V usage is TRBV6-1 and J usage is TRBJ2-5; TCRdb reports TRBD1, a call that lacks DNA to check it against. CDR3 length equals 16 residues. CDR1 is MNHNS, CDR2 SASEGT, per germline. CDR3 amino acids: CASSVDRGRFGETQYF.

The chain uses TRBV29-1 and TRBJ2-1; TCRdb lists TRBD1, though no DNA is available to test this call. Per the germline V gene, CDR1 is SQVTM and CDR2 is ANQGSEA. This CDR3 region has 14 residues. This CDR3 is CSVDEGDTYNEQFF.

This chain links TRBV11-2 with TRBJ2-5; no DNA is available, so the TRBD2 call from TCRdb remains unchecked. This CDR3 has 16 residues. Germline CDR1 SGHAT, CDR2 FQNNGV. The CDR3: CASSLPLAGGRETQYF.

The rearrangement joins TRBV12-3 or TRBV12-4 to TRBJ2-2; TCRdb lists TRBD2, though no DNA is available to test this call. There are 14 residues in the CDR3. CDR3 protein: CASSSDYKTGELFF.

The chain employs TRBV20-1 and TRBJ2-1; no DNA is available, so the TRBD2 call from TCRdb remains unchecked. Looked up from germline, CDR1 is DFQATT and CDR2 is SNEGSKA (reference sequence). CDR3 length: 16 amino acids. The CDR3 sequence is CSARDAGTSGSNEQFF.

V usage is TRBV4-3 and J usage is TRBJ2-7; TCRdb outputs TRBD2, but without DNA this stays unchecked. Germline loops: CDR1 LGHNA, CDR2 YSLEER. The CDR3 spans 17 residues. CDR3 loop: CASSQEVGGLSSYEQYF.

This rearrangement joins TRBV14 to TRBJ2-1; lacking DNA, the TRBD2 call made by TCRdb goes unchecked. The germline CDR1 and CDR2 sequences are SGHDN and FVKESK. The CDR3 spans 15 residues. CDR3 region: CASSQGLAGGGEQFF.

The rearrangement links TRBV12-3 or TRBV12-4 to TRBJ2-1. CDR3 size: 17 residues. The CDR3 loop is CASSLDVRGSSYNEQFF.

V and J are TRBV12-3 or TRBV12-4 and TRBJ1-1; TCRdb indicates TRBD1, and absent DNA this call remains unverified. The CDR3 sequence is 16 residues long. The CDR3 sequence: CASSLRGPGGLTEAFF.

The chain employs TRBV19 and TRBJ2-3; checking the TCRdb D call of TRBD1 is not possible without DNA. The germline V gene has CDR1 LNHDA and CDR2 SQIVND (reference sequence). The CDR3 is made up of 16 amino acids. The CDR3 here is CASTDSDRGSTDTQYF.

CDR3: CSALGQGFGYTF. The V gene is TRBV29-1, the J gene TRBJ1-2; the TCRdb D gene call, TRBD1, has no DNA to confirm it. This CDR3 has 12 amino acids. Germline V lookup: CDR1 SQVTM, CDR2 ANQGSEA.

The chain links TRBV7-6 to TRBJ2-2. The germline gives CDR1 SGHVS, CDR2 FNYEAQ. This CDR3 contains 14 residues. CDR3 amino acids: CASSHDVNTGELFF.

The CDR3 here is CASRDQGSPLHF. The chain uses TRBV12-3 or TRBV12-4 and TRBJ1-6; TCRdb indicates TRBD1, and absent DNA this call remains unverified. This CDR3 spans 12 amino acids.

V and J are TRBV12-3 or TRBV12-4 and TRBJ2-5; the TCRdb D gene call, TRBD2, has no DNA to confirm it. The CDR3 loop spans 14 amino acids. The CDR3 spells CASRLLAGEETQYF.

This chain joins TRBV28 and TRBJ2-3. Germline V gives CDR1 MDHEN, CDR2 SYDVKM. The CDR3 totals 12 residues. CDR3: CASSWVPDTQYF.

This rearrangement joins TRBV4-3 to TRBJ2-1; TCRdb designates TRBD1, a call that cannot be tested without DNA. There are 16 residues in the CDR3. Germline lookup yields CDR1 LGHNA and CDR2 YSLEER. This chain's CDR3 is CASSQGLASSYNEQFF.

The V gene is TRBV10-3, the J gene TRBJ1-5; lacking DNA, the TRBD1 call made by TCRdb goes unchecked. CDR1 and CDR2 from the germline V gene are ENHRY and SYGVKD. This CDR3 comprises 13 residues. CDR3 in amino acids: CATREYSNQPQHF.

This CDR3 reads CASSTAGVNQETQYF. The rearrangement links TRBV7-2 to TRBJ2-5; checking the TCRdb D call of TRBD1 is not possible without DNA. The CDR3 is 15 amino acids. CDR1 and CDR2 from the germline V gene are SGHTA and FQGNSA.